Listed here are 21 T cell receptor beta chains from one sample, sequenced in a study of cytomegalovirus exposure and HLA in healthy donors. This PCR relied on a set of 60 Vbeta primers and 13 Jbeta primers. The repertoire was sequenced with immunoSEQ multiplex PCR; TCRdb's copy has only in-frame clones and lacks some. This table holds approximately 150,000 clones, around three fifths found once. The specimen sequenced was PBMCs. Source of these receptors: a male donor in good health and CMV-seronegative.

The chain is built from TRBV6-6 and TRBJ2-7; TRBD1 might be the D (7 bases). V was clipped by 6 bases and J by 2 bases, with 11 bases between them. The germline CDR1 and CDR2 sequences are MNHNY and SVGAGI (reference sequence). CDR3 size: 13 residues. For the CDR3, the DNA is TGTGCCAGCAGCCCCAGGGGGGCCTACGAGCAGTACTTC. This sequence encodes CASSPRGAYEQYF.

The rearrangement joins TRBV6-5 to TRBJ2-3; 8 bases agree with TRBD1. Looked up from germline, CDR1 is MNHEY and CDR2 is SVGAGI. V lost 6 bases to trimming and J lost 6 bases; unmatched junction nucleotides: 8. This CDR3 spans 14 amino acids. CDR3 sequence: CASRYGQGVDTQYF. The CDR3 DNA is TGTGCCAGCAGATACGGACAGGGAGTCGATACGCAGTATTTT.

This clone was counted only a few times. V usage is TRBV6-6 and J usage is TRBJ2-7, with 7 bases identical to TRBD1. The germline CDR1 and CDR2 sequences are MNHNY and SVGAGI (reference sequence). The length of the CDR3 is 14 residues. With V trimmed by 2 bases and J by 3 bases, 4 bases remained unmatched. The CDR3 nucleotides are TGTGCCAGCAGTTACACTGGACAGGACTACGAGCAGTACTTC. It codes for CASSYTGQDYEQYF.

This clone appeared a few times. The chain couples TRBV7-3 to TRBJ2-3, with D perhaps matching TRBD2 (5 bases). The CDR3 is 15 amino acids. The germline CDR1 and CDR2 sequences are SGHTA and FQGTGA. Trimming took off 1 base at V and 4 bases at J, with 12 bases between the two ends. For the CDR3, the DNA is TGTGCCAGCAGCTTAATCGGGATGTCGGCAGATACGCAGTATTTT. Its protein is CASSLIGMSADTQYF.

The gene calls are TRBV19 and TRBJ1-1; TRBD1 agrees at 7 bases. Germline trimming cut 3 bases from V and 2 bases from J; bases unmatched to any gene: 3. Per germline, CDR1 LNHDA and CDR2 SQIVND (reference sequence). The CDR3 is 14 amino acids. The CDR3 DNA reads as TGTGCCAGTAGTATGTCAGGGGGAAACACTGAAGCTTTCTTT. It yields the protein CASSMSGGNTEAFF.

J is TRBJ1-1 and V is TRBV6-1, with D possibly matching TRBD1 (5 bases). Germline values: CDR1 MNHNS, CDR2 SASEGT. The CDR3 contains 11 residues. The V end was cut by 5 bases, the J end by 11 bases, with 12 bases between. CDR3 loop: CASSYLGGAFF. In nucleotides, the CDR3 is TGTGCCAGCAGTTACCTCGGGGGGGCTTTCTTT.

The gene calls are TRBV5-4 and TRBJ2-1; TRBD2 matches at 9 bases. The CDR3 has 15 residues. V dropped 0 bases and J dropped 10; count of bases not matched to a gene: 8. Germline V gene lookup returns CDR1 SGHNT and CDR2 YYREEE (reference sequence). DNA for the CDR3: TGTGCCAGCAGCTTGGCTGCTTCTAGCGGGGTCGAGCAGTTCTTC. It translates to CASSLAASSGVEQFF. Drawing the rest from reference TRBV5-4 and TRBJ2-1, the complete variable domain is ETGVTQSPTHLIKTRGQQVTLRCSSQSGHNTVSWYQQALGQGPQFIFQYYREEENGRGNFPPRFSGLQFPNYSSELNVNALELDDSALYLCASSLAASSGVEQFFGPGTRLTVL.

The chain combines TRBV28 with TRBJ2-2, with 10 bases fitting TRBD1. With 4 bases clipped from V and 10 bases from J, the junction kept 6 bases outside the gene matches. This CDR3 is 14 amino acids long. CDR1 is MDHEN, CDR2 SYDVKM, per germline. CDR3 residues: CASSSGQGYEELFF. The CDR3 DNA reads as TGTGCCAGCAGTTCGGGACAGGGGTATGAGGAGCTGTTTTTT.

The chain uses TRBV7-2 and TRBJ2-1, with TRBD2 matching 8 bases. Losses at the gene ends were 1 base for V and 10 bases for J; bases not matched to a gene: 12. The germline CDR1 and CDR2 sequences are SGHTA and FQGNSA. The CDR3 has 16 amino acids. The CDR3 spells CASSLVLAGGALEQFF. In nucleotides, the CDR3 is TGTGCCAGCAGCTTAGTTCTAGCCGGGGGGGCTTTAGAGCAGTTCTTC.

This chain uses TRBV15 with TRBJ1-4; possibly TRBD1 for D (5 bases). The CDR3 is 15 residues long. Trimming took 6 bases from V and 8 from J, leaving 19 bases between them. Germline CDR1 and CDR2: LNHNV and YYDKDF (reference sequence). The CDR3 spells CATREARGKREKLFF. The CDR3 DNA is TGTGCCACCAGAGAGGCGCGGGGGAAGAGAGAAAAACTGTTTTTT.

This clone was seen once. This chain joins TRBV19 and TRBJ1-5; D is perhaps TRBD1 (6 bases). The CDR3 has 14 residues. The germline CDR1 and CDR2 sequences are LNHDA and SQIVND (reference sequence). V dropped 4 bases and J dropped 6 bases, with 13 bases sitting between them. The CDR3 DNA sequence: TGTGCCAGTAGTAAAGACAGGAACCCTCAGCCCCAGCATTTT. It codes for CASSKDRNPQPQHF.

This clone was observed a few times. The V call is TRBV2, the J call TRBJ2-5, with D maybe TRBD2 (5 bases). The germline CDR1 and CDR2 sequences are SNHLY and FYNNEI. The CDR3 contains 15 residues. V gave up 6 bases and J gave up 5 bases, with 19 bases separating them. The CDR3 sequence is CASSVTTGLGETQYF. CDR3 nucleotides: TGTGCCAGCAGCGTCACGACTGGACTGGGGGAGACCCAGTACTTC.

This rearrangement joins TRBV4-3 to TRBJ1-5; a possible D gene is TRBD1 (6 bases). The CDR3 runs 15 residues. Trimming took 0 bases from V and 7 from J, leaving 13 bases between them. Germline-derived CDR1 and CDR2 are LGHNA and YSLEER. This CDR3 is CASSQDRWGPQPQHF. In nucleotides, the CDR3 is TGCGCCAGCAGCCAAGATAGGTGGGGGCCACAGCCCCAGCATTTT.

The chain links TRBV7-6 to TRBJ1-1, with D possibly TRBD1 on 5 matching bases. Germline loops: CDR1 SGHVS, CDR2 FNYEAQ. The CDR3 runs to 15 residues. The V end lost 0 bases, the J end lost 1 base, and 9 bases lay between the germline ends. The CDR3 nucleotides are TGTGCCAGCAGCTTAGCAGGGGCCCAGAACACTGAAGCTTTCTTT. Its protein product is CASSLAGAQNTEAFF. Together with reference TRBV7-6 and TRBJ1-1, the CDR3 gives the full variable domain: GAGVSQSPRYKVTKRGQDVALRCDPISGHVSLYWYRQALGQGPEFLTYFNYEAQQDKSGLPNDRFSAERPEGSISTLTIQRTEQRDSAMYRCASSLAGAQNTEAFFGQGTRLTVV.

The chain joins TRBV18 to TRBJ1-2, with 8 bases matching TRBD1. The CDR3 has 12 residues. CDR1 is KGHSH and CDR2 is LQKENI in the germline V gene. V lost 6 bases and J lost 7; bases outside the gene matches: 4. This CDR3 is CASSQGQAGYTF. CDR3 bases: TGTGCCAGCTCTCAGGGACAGGCTGGCTACACCTTC.

The rearrangement uses TRBV6-6 and TRBJ2-7; TRBD1 agrees at 8 bases. The CDR3 extends over 13 amino acids. V was pared by 10 bases and J by 1 base, with 6 bases of the junction left unmatched. CDR1 and CDR2 from the germline V gene are MNHNY and SVGAGI (reference sequence). This chain's CDR3 is CATIRDRSYEQYF. CDR3 in DNA: TGTGCCACCATCCGGGACAGGTCCTACGAGCAGTACTTC.

The CDR3 sequence is CASSFSSLETQYF. The CDR3 nucleotides are TGTGCCAGCAGCTTCAGTTCCTTGGAGACCCAGTACTTC. V gene TRBV5-6 combines with J gene TRBJ2-5, with D hard to call. The CDR3 runs to 13 residues. Deletions cut 2 bases from V and 5 bases from J, with 10 bases between. Germline V lookup: CDR1 SGHDT, CDR2 YYEEEE. Combining the CDR3 with reference TRBV5-6 and TRBJ2-5 gives the whole variable domain DAGVTQSPTHLIKTRGQQVTLRCSPKSGHDTVSWYQQALGQGPQFIFQYYEEEERQRGNFPDRFSGHQFPNYSSELNVNALLLGDSALYLCASSFSSLETQYFGPGTRLLVL.

This rearrangement joins TRBV5-4 to TRBJ2-7; 10 bases fit TRBD2. V was clipped by 0 bases and J by 1 base; unmatched bases: 4. In germline, CDR1 is SGHNT, CDR2 YYREEE (reference sequence). This CDR3 is built from 16 residues. For the CDR3, the DNA is TGTGCCAGCAGCTTGGCGGCTAGCGGGGGTTCCTACGAGCAGTACTTC. It translates to CASSLAASGGSYEQYF.

J is TRBJ1-2 and V is TRBV25-1; tentatively, D is TRBD1 (6 bases). Germline assignment: CDR1 MGHDK and CDR2 SYGVNS. V was cut by 3 bases and J by 4 bases, with 15 bases left in between. The CDR3 extends over 15 amino acids. CDR3 nucleotides: TGTGCCAGCAGTGATCCGGGACAAGTGCCCTATGGCTACACCTTC. Residues: CASSDPGQVPYGYTF.

This clone occurred once. V usage is TRBV10-3 and J usage is TRBJ1-1; D ambiguous. The V gene lost 7 bases and the J gene lost 6 bases, with 18 bases spanning the gap. The CDR3 totals 14 residues. The germline gives CDR1 ENHRY, CDR2 SYGVKD. CDR3 DNA sequence: TGTGCCATCACGCGAGGGCTCGATGGGTCTGAAGCTTTCTTT. Amino acid sequence: CAITRGLDGSEAFF.

Comments on this clone: An end of the junction differs from the germline gene, which may be a read error. CDR3 sequence (DNA): TGTGCCAGTAGCTTAGCATCCAGGGCGGGGACTTACGAGCAGTACTTC. This sequence encodes CASSLASRAGTYEQYF. V is TRBV7-6 and J is TRBJ2-7; D perhaps matches TRBD2 (6 bases). The CDR3 totals 16 residues. The V gene's germline CDR1 is SGHVS and CDR2 FNYEAQ.